This is a list of T cell receptor beta chains from one sample in a study of cytomegalovirus exposure and HLA in healthy donors. Assay: immunoSEQ multiplex PCR; the TCRdb copy retains only in-frame clones and omits some. Counted here are roughly 200,000 clones, 79% occurring once; the ten biggest clones make up 4.4%. Material: PBMCs. The receptor set was obtained from a woman aged 25 to 39 in good health and CMV-seropositive. Both conserved end residues are part of each CDR3. Fields, in order: D gene, clone size, J gene, V gene, CDR3 DNA, CDR3 protein. The D gene is left open where the match is weak. Rows give clone size only sometimes, using once, few, many, or a class for an expanded clone.

d_call: -; clone_size: few; j_call: TRBJ1-4; v_call: TRBV7-9; cdr3_nt: TGTGCCAGCAGCCGTGGGACATACTCTGAAAAACTGTTTTTT; cdr3_aa: CASSRGTYSEKLFF
d_call: TRBD1; clone_size: -; j_call: TRBJ1-2; v_call: TRBV6-4; cdr3_nt: TGTGCCAGCCGACGGGAACAGGGGGTTGGAGGCTACACCTTC; cdr3_aa: CASRREQGVGGYTF
d_call: TRBD1; clone_size: -; j_call: TRBJ1-2; v_call: TRBV18; cdr3_nt: TGTGCCAGCTCACGTCTAGTGGGACAGGGCTCTGAGTATGGCTACACCTTC; cdr3_aa: CASSRLVGQGSEYGYTF
d_call: -; clone_size: -; j_call: TRBJ2-1; v_call: TRBV10-3; cdr3_nt: TGTGCCATCAGTGAGTCGGAGTCAGGGAGTAGAGGGGGTGAGCAGTTCTTC; cdr3_aa: CAISESESGSRGGEQFF
d_call: TRBD2; clone_size: -; j_call: TRBJ2-1; v_call: TRBV7-6; cdr3_nt: TGTGCCAGCAGCCAAGGGGTAGCGGGGTACAATGAGCAGTTCTTC; cdr3_aa: CASSQGVAGYNEQFF
d_call: -; clone_size: -; j_call: TRBJ1-2; v_call: TRBV5-1; cdr3_nt: TGCGCCAGCAGCGCGGAGGATTCAAACTATGGCTACACCTTC; cdr3_aa: CASSAEDSNYGYTF
d_call: -; clone_size: -; j_call: TRBJ2-3; v_call: TRBV29-1; cdr3_nt: TGCAGCGTTGACTCCAGCGCAGATACGCAGTATTTT; cdr3_aa: CSVDSSADTQYF
d_call: -; clone_size: -; j_call: TRBJ1-5; v_call: TRBV11-2; cdr3_nt: TGTGCCAGCAGCTTAGGACAGAAAGGGAGCAATCAGCCCCAGCATTTT; cdr3_aa: CASSLGQKGSNQPQHF
d_call: -; clone_size: few; j_call: TRBJ1-1; v_call: TRBV6-1; cdr3_nt: TGTGCCAGCAAGACAGGGAACACTGAAGCTTTCTTT; cdr3_aa: CASKTGNTEAFF
d_call: TRBD2; clone_size: -; j_call: TRBJ2-1; v_call: TRBV27; cdr3_nt: TGTGCCAGCAGTTTATTCCTAGCGGGAGCACAGTACAATGAGCAGTTCTTC; cdr3_aa: CASSLFLAGAQYNEQFF
d_call: -; clone_size: -; j_call: TRBJ2-5; v_call: TRBV11-2; cdr3_nt: TGTGCCAGCAGCTTAGGCCCCGGGGAAGAGACCCAGTACTTC; cdr3_aa: CASSLGPGEETQYF
d_call: -; clone_size: -; j_call: TRBJ1-1; v_call: TRBV9; cdr3_nt: TGTGCCAGCAGCGTAGGCCAGGCGACGAACACTGAAGCTTTCTTT; cdr3_aa: CASSVGQATNTEAFF
d_call: TRBD2; clone_size: -; j_call: TRBJ2-1; v_call: TRBV5-4; cdr3_nt: TGTGCCAGCAGCTCCCGGACTAGCCCCAATGAGCAGTTCTTC; cdr3_aa: CASSSRTSPNEQFF
d_call: -; clone_size: -; j_call: TRBJ2-3; v_call: TRBV7-9; cdr3_nt: TGTGCCAGCAGCTTCCTAACTAGCACAGATACGCAGTATTTT; cdr3_aa: CASSFLTSTDTQYF